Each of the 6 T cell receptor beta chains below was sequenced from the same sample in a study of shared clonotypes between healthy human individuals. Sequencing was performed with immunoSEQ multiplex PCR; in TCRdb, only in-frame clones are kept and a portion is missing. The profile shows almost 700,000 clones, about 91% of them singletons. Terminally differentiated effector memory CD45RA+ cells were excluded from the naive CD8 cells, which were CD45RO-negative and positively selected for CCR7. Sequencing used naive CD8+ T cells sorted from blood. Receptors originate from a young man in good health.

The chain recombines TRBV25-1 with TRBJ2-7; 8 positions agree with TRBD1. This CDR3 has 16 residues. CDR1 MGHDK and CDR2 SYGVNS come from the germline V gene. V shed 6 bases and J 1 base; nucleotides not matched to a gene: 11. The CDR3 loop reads CASRSQGARGSYEQYF. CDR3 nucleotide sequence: TGTGCCAGCAGGTCCCAGGGGGCGAGGGGATCCTACGAGCAGTACTTC.

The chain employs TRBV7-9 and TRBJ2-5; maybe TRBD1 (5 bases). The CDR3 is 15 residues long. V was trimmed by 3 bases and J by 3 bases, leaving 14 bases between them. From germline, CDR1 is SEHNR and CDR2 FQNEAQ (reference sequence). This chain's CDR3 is CASSFVPGMEETQYF. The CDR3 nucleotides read TGTGCCAGCAGCTTCGTACCAGGGATGGAAGAGACCCAGTACTTC.

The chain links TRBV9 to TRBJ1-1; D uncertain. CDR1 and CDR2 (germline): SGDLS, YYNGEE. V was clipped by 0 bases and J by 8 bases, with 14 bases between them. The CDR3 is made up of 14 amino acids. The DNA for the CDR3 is TGTGCCAGCAGCGTAGACGGGGTTTTCAGAGAAGCTTTCTTT. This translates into CASSVDGVFREAFF.

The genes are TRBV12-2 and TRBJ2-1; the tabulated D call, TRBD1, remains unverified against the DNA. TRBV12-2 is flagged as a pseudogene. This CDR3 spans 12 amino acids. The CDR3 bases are TGTGCCTTTCTTGGGCATTTCGATGAGCAGTTCTTC. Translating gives CAFLGHFDEQFF.

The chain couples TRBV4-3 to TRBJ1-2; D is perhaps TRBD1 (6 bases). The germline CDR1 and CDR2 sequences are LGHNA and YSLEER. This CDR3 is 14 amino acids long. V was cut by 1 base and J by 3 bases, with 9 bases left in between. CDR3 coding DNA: TGCGCCAGCAGCCAAGCCGGGGGCGACTATGGCTACACCTTC. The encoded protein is CASSQAGGDYGYTF.

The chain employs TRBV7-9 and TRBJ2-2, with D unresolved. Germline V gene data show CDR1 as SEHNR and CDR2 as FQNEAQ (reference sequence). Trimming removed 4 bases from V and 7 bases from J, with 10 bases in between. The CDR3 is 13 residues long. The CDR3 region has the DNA TGTGCCAGCAGCTCCGCATACCTCGGGGAGCTGTTTTTT. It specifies CASSSAYLGELFF.